This T cell receptor (beta chain) was obtained from a study of cytomegalovirus exposure and HLA in healthy donors. 60 Vbeta and 13 Jbeta primers were used in PCR. Sequencing was performed with immunoSEQ multiplex PCR; in TCRdb, only in-frame clones are kept and a portion is missing. The table records 120,000 or so clones, about 11% of them present only once. Each of the donors was a healthy bone marrow donor. Donors were ostensibly healthy at sampling, although undocumented immune exposures were probable. A few counts support this clone. The CDR3 has 15 amino acids. Germline CDR1 MNHNS, CDR2 SASEGT. Unmatched junction bases numbered 6, after V lost 7 bases and J lost 4 bases.

V usage is TRBV6-1 and J usage is TRBJ2-1; 11 bases map to TRBD2. The clonotype comes from a woman between 18 and 29 years old in good health and CMV-seropositive. Material: PBMCs. CDR3 DNA: TGTGCCAGCACCACCGGGACTAGCGGATACAATGAGCAGTTCTTC. This encodes CASTTGTSGYNEQFF.